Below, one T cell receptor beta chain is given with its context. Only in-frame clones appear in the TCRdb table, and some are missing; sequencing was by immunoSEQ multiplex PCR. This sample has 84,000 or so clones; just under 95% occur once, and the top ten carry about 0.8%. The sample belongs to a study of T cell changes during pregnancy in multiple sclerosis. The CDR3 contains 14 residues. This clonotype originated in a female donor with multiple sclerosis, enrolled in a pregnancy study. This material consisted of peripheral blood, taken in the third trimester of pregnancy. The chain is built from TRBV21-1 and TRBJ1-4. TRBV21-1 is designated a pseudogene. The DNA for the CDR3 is TGTGCCAGCAGCGGACTGGCCTTTGGTGAAAAACTGTTTTTT. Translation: CASSGLAFGEKLFF.